The next 8 T cell receptor beta chains were all read from a single sample in a study of blood T cell repertoires in COVID-19. Only in-frame clones appear in the TCRdb table, and some are missing; sequencing was by immunoSEQ multiplex PCR. The data contain 30,000 to 35,000 clones, more than 70% of them seen just once; the ten biggest clones take up over 12%. The sequenced material came from peripheral blood. These receptors were obtained from a man older than 75 with active or convalescent COVID-19.

V and J are TRBV20-1 and TRBJ2-2, with a weak D call TRBD2 (6 bases). Germline values: CDR1 DFQATT, CDR2 SNEGSKA (reference sequence). Trimming stripped 3 bases from V and 1 base from J, with 9 bases between. The CDR3 runs to 14 residues. Here the CDR3 reads CSASDSGNTGELFF. In DNA form, the CDR3 reads TGCAGTGCTAGTGATAGCGGGAACACCGGGGAGCTGTTTTTT.

This clone was observed a handful of times. The chain carries TRBV7-9 and TRBJ1-5; D gene ambiguous. The V end was cut by 1 base, the J end by 1 base, with 5 bases between. The CDR3 has 14 amino acids. CDR1 and CDR2 (germline): SEHNR, FQNEAQ (reference sequence). For the CDR3, the DNA is TGTGCCAGCAGCTTAGGGCAGAGCAATCAGCCCCAGCATTTT. This codes for CASSLGQSNQPQHF.

The rearrangement joins TRBV27 to TRBJ2-6; TRBD2 is a possible D gene (6 bases). V shed 6 bases and J shed 0 bases, with 21 bases lying between them. The CDR3 consists of 19 residues. CDR1 is MNHEY, CDR2 SMNVEV, per germline (reference sequence). The CDR3 region is CASRLKWDSLSSGANVLTF. CDR3 DNA sequence: TGTGCCAGCAGACTGAAATGGGACTCCCTGAGCTCTGGGGCCAACGTCCTGACTTTC.

The J gene is TRBJ1-2, the V gene TRBV30, with D perhaps matching TRBD1 (5 bases). The CDR3 is made up of 17 amino acids. From germline, CDR1 is GTSNPN and CDR2 SVGIG (reference sequence). Trimming pared 0 bases from V and 7 bases from J, leaving 24 bases between. The CDR3 is CAWSVTMWGFTNGGYTF. The CDR3 DNA is TGTGCCTGGAGTGTAACGATGTGGGGCTTCACAAACGGTGGCTACACCTTC. The complete variable domain, with remaining parts taken from reference TRBV30 and TRBJ1-2, reads SQTIHQWPATLVQPVGSPLSLECTVEGTSNPNLYWYRQAAGRGLQLLFYSVGIGQISSEVPQNLSASRPQDRQFILSSKKLLLSDSGFYLCAWSVTMWGFTNGGYTFGSGTRLTVV.

V gene TRBV19 combines with J gene TRBJ2-1; unclear D gene. The CDR3 totals 16 residues. V was trimmed by 5 bases and J by 4 bases, leaving 18 bases between them. Looked up from germline, CDR1 is LNHDA and CDR2 is SQIVND (reference sequence). The CDR3, as DNA: TGTGCCAGTAGTTCTCGTCCTACCAACCTATACAATGAGCAGTTCTTC. Its protein is CASSSRPTNLYNEQFF.

A single count supports this clone. The chain uses TRBV29-1 and TRBJ1-1; 10 bases are shared with TRBD1. The J segment lost 3 bases and the V segment lost 6 bases, leaving 10 bases of the junction unmatched. Germline CDR1 SQVTM, CDR2 ANQGSEA. This CDR3 is built from 15 residues. The CDR3 nucleotides read TGCAGCGTGACAGGGGGCCCATCCCGGGACACTGAAGCTTTCTTT. Encoded protein: CSVTGGPSRDTEAFF.

V gene TRBV5-1 combines with J gene TRBJ2-5; either TRBD1 or TRBD2 may fit D (5 bases each). Germline-derived CDR1 and CDR2 are SGHRS and YFSETQ. The CDR3 runs 16 residues. V gave up 4 bases and J gave up 1 base, with 17 bases separating them. This CDR3 reads CASSVGVVRLQETQYF. The CDR3, as DNA: TGCGCCAGCAGCGTGGGGGTCGTCAGACTCCAAGAGACCCAGTACTTC.

This clone was observed a handful of times. The chain recombines TRBV6-7 with TRBJ1-6, with 10 bases fitting TRBD1. TRBV6-7 is an open reading frame whose function is uncertain. V lost 1 base to trimming and J lost 6 bases; unmatched junction nucleotides: 6. This CDR3 contains 17 residues. CDR3 in DNA: TGTGCCAGCAGTTACTTAGACAGGGGGCATTTTAATTCACCCCTCCACTTT. Its protein product is CASSYLDRGHFNSPLHF.